The clone carrying this T cell receptor (beta chain) was detected ten times or more. The antigen is not known. This entry is derived from a study of breast tumors, draining lymph nodes, adjacent tissues. The study, taken as a whole, reports: That most tumor T cells come from lymph nodes remained unproven. Compared with lymph nodes, tumors were less diverse; compared with nontumor tissue, more. Luminal-like breast cancer showed significantly higher tumor–nontumor repertoire similarity than basal-like. Findings are consistent with lymph node origin and intratumoral expansion of most tumor T cells.

TCRdb passed the multiplex PCR reads through MiXCR, listing each CDR3 protein once. The sample lists fewer than 15,000 distinct CDR3 sequences; around 50% were seen once. Sequencing used tumor-adjacent breast tissue. The source of this sequence is a female donor with breast cancer. Some clones in this sample may be carry-over from other donors' samples.

CDR3 in amino acids: CASSPGTGQETQYF. CDR3 bases: TGTGCCAGCAGCCCCGGGACAGGTCAAGAGACCCAGTACTTC. The chain has TRBV14 and TRBJ2-5; 8 bases align to TRBD1. The CDR3 loop spans 14 amino acids. The germline V gene has CDR1 SGHDN and CDR2 FVKESK. The ends lost 4 bases at V and 2 bases at J; junction bases unmatched: 3.